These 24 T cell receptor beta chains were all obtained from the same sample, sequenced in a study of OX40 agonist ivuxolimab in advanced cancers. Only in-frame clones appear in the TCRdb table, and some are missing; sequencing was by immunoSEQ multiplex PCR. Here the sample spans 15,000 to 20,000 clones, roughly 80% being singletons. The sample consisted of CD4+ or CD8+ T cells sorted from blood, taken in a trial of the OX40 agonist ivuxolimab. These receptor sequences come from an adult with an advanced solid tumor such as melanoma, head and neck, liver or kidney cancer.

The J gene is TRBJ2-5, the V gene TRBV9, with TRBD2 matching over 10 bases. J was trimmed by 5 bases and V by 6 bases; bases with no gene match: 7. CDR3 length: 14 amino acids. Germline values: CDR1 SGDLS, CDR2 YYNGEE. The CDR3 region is CASTPSGGVETQYF. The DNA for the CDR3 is TGTGCCAGCACCCCCAGCGGGGGGGTGGAGACCCAGTACTTC.

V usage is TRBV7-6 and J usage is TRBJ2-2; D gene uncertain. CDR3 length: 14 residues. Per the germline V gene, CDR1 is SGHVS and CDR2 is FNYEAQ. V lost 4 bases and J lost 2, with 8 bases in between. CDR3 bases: TGTGCCAGCAGCTCAGGCGTTAACACCGGGGAGCTGTTTTTT. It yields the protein CASSSGVNTGELFF.

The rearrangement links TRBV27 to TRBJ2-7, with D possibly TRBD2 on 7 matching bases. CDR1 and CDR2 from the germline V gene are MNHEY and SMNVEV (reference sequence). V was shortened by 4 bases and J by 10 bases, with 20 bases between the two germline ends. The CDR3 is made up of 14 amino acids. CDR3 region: CASSSRGGRIEQYF. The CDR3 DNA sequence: TGTGCCAGCAGTTCTAGGGGGGGTCGAATAGAACAGTACTTC.

CDR3 sequence reads: CASSLRGTGGSGELFF. In DNA form, the CDR3 reads TGTGCCAGCAGTTTAAGGGGGACAGGGGGCTCCGGGGAGCTGTTTTTT. The gene calls are TRBV27 and TRBJ2-2; 12 nucleotides align to TRBD1. This CDR3 contains 16 residues. Trimming took 2 bases from V and 6 from J; bases not matched to a gene: 4. Germline-derived CDR1 and CDR2 are MNHEY and SMNVEV (reference sequence).

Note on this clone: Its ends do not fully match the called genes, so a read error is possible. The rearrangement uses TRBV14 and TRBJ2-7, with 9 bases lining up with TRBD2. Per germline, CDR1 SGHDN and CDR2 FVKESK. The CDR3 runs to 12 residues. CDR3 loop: CASSGGSYEQYF. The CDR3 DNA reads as TGTGCAAGCAGCGGGGGGTCCTACGAGCAGTACTTC.

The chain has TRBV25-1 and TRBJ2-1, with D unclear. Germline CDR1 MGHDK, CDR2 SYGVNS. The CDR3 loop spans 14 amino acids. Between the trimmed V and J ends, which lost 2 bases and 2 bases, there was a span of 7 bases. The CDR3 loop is CASSEQTAYNEQFF. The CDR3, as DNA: TGTGCCAGCAGTGAACAAACAGCCTACAATGAGCAGTTCTTC.

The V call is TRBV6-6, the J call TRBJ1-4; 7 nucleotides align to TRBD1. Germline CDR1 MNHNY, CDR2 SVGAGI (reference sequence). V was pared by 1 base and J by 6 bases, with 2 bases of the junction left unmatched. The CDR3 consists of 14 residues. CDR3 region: CASSYWQGDEKLFF. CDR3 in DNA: TGTGCCAGCAGTTACTGGCAGGGGGATGAAAAACTGTTTTTT.

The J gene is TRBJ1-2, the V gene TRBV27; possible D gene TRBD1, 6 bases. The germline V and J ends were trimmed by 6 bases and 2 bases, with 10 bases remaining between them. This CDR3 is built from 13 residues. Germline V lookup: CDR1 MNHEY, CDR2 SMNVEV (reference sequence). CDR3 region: CASRGTLNYGYTF. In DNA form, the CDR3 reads TGTGCCAGCAGGGGGACACTCAACTATGGCTACACCTTC.

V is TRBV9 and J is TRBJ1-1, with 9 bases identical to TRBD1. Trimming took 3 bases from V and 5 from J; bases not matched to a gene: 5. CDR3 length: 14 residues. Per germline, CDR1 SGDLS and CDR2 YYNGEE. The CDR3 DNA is TGTGCCAGCAGCGAGACAGGGGGGGTTACTGAAGCTTTCTTT. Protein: CASSETGGVTEAFF.

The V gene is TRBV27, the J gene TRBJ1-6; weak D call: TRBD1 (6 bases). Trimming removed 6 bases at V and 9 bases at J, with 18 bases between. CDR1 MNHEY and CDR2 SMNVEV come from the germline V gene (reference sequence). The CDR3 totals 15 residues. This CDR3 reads CASRPTTGWGSPLHF. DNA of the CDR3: TGTGCCAGCAGGCCTACCACAGGGTGGGGTTCACCCCTCCACTTT.

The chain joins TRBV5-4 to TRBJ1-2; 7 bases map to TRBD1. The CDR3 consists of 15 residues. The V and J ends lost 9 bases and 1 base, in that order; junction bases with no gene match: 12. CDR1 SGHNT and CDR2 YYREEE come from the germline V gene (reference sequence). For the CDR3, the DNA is TGTGCCACCGCCACGGGGACAGATTTTAACTATGGCTACACCTTC. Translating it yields CATATGTDFNYGYTF. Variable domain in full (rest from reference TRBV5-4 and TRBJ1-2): ETGVTQSPTHLIKTRGQQVTLRCSSQSGHNTVSWYQQALGQGPQFIFQYYREEENGRGNFPPRFSGLQFPNYSSELNVNALELDDSALYLCATATGTDFNYGYTFGSGTRLTVV.

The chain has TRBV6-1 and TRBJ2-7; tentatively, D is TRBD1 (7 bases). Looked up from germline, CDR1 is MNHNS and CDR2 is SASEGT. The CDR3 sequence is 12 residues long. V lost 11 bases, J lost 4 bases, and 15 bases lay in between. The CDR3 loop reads CAGGDSVYEQYF. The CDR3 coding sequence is TGTGCCGGCGGGGACAGCGTTTACGAGCAGTACTTC.

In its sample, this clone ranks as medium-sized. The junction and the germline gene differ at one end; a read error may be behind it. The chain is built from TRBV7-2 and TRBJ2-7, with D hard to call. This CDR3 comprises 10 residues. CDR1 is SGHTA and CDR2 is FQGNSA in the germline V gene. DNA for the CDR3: TGTGCCAGCAGCATCCAGACAAAGCACTTC. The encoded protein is CASSIQTKHF. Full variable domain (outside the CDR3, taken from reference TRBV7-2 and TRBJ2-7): GAGVSQSPSNKVTEKGKDVELRCDPISGHTALYWYRQSLGQGLEFLIYFQGNSAPDKSGLPSDRFSAERTGGSVSTLTIQRTQQEDSAVYLCASSIQTKHFGPGTRLTVT.

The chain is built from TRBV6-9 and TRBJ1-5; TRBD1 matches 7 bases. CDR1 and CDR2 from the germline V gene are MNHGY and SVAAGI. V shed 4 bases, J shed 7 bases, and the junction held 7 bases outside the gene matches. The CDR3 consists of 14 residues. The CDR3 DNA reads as TGTGCCAGCAGTTTGACAGGGCGAGGGCAGCCCCAGCATTTT. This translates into CASSLTGRGQPQHF.

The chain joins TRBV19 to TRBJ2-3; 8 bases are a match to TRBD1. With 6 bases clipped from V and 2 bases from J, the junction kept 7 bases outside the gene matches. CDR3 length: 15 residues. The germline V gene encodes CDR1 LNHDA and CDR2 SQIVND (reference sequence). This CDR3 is CASSLDRASTDTQYF. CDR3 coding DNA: TGTGCCAGTAGCTTGGACAGGGCCTCCACAGATACGCAGTATTTT.

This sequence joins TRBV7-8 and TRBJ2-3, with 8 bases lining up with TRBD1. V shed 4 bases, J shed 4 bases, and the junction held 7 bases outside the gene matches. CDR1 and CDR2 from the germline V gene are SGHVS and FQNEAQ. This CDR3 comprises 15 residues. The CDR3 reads CASSSGQGEADTQYF. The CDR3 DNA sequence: TGTGCCAGCAGCTCCGGACAGGGTGAAGCAGATACGCAGTATTTT.

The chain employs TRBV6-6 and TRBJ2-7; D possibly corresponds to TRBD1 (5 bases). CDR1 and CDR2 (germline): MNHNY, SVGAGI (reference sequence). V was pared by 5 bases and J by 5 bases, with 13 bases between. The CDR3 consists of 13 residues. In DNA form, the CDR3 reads TGTGCCAGCAGTCGTCCAGGGTTCGACGAGCAGTACTTC. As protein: CASSRPGFDEQYF.

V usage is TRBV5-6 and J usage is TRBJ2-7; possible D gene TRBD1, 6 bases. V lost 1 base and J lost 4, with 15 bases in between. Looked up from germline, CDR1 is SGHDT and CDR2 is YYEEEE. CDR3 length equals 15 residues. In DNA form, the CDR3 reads TGTGCCAGCAGCTTGCCTACAGGGTTATCGTACGAGCAGTACTTC. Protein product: CASSLPTGLSYEQYF.

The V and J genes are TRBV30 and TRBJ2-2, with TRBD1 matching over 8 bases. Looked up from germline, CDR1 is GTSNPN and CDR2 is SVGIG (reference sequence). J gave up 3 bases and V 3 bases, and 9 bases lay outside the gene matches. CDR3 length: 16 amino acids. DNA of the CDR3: TGTGCCTGGAGCGCCCAGGGACAGGTATACACCGGGGAGCTGTTTTTT. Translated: CAWSAQGQVYTGELFF.

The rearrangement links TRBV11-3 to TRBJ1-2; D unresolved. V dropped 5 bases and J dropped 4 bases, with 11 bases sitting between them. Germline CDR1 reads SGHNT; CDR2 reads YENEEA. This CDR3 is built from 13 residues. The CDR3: CASSLPTAYGYTF. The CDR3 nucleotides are TGTGCCAGCAGCCTCCCGACGGCCTATGGCTACACCTTC.

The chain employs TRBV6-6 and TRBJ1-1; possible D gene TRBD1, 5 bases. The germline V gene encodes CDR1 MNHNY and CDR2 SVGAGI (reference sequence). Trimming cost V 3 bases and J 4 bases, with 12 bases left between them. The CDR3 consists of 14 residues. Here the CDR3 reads CASSYFGGGTEAFF. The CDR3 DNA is TGTGCCAGCAGTTATTTCGGGGGAGGCACTGAAGCTTTCTTT.

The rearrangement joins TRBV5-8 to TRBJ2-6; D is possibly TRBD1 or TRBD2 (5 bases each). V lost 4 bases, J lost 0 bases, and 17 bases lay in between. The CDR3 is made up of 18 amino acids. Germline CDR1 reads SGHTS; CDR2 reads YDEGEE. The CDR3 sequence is CASSIIGGGDSGANVLTF. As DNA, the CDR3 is TGTGCCAGCAGCATTATTGGGGGTGGGGACTCTGGGGCCAACGTCCTGACTTTC.

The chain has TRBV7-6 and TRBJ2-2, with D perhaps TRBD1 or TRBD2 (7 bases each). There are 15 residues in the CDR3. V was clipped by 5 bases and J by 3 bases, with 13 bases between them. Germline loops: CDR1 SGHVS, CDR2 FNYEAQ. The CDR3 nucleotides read TGTGCCAGCAGCACGACAGGGAGGGACACCGGGGAGCTGTTTTTT. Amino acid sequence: CASSTTGRDTGELFF.

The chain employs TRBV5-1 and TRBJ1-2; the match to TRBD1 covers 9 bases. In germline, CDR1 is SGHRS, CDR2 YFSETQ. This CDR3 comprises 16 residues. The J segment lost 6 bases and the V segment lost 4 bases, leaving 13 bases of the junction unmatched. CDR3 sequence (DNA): TGCGCCAGCAGCCCTGGGACAGGGAGGATAGGAAATGGCTACACCTTC. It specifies CASSPGTGRIGNGYTF.